This TCR beta chain was found in a study of T cells in Graves' hyperthyroidism and ophthalmopathy. Study-level information: Peripheral blood was acquired at first diagnosis, ahead of any therapy whatsoever. Study results and caveats: Most thyroid clonotypes that were expanded above 0.001 also turned up in blood.

Using RNA transcripts as the source, TCR beta CDR3 regions were amplified. The TCR CDR3 first-round RT-PCR relied on the HTBI primer set. TCRdb itself ran the multiplex PCR reads through MiXCR, one entry per CDR3 protein. The sample holds under 300,000 distinct CDR3 sequences; 14% to 15% are singletons and the top ten take about 14%. This clonotype occurred many times. Its antigen is not identified. V dropped 1 base and J dropped 5 bases, with 6 bases sitting between them. The V gene's germline CDR1 is MGHRA and CDR2 YSYEKL. The CDR3 has 12 amino acids. Material: blood. This chain uses TRBV4-1 with TRBJ2-7; D might be TRBD1 (6 bases). This clonotype was sampled from a woman between 40 and 55 years old with Graves' hyperthyroidism that later progressed to Graves' ophthalmopathy. The CDR3 DNA is TGCGCCAGCAGCCAAGGGACAGACGAGCAGTACTTC. As protein: CASSQGTDEQYF.